This paragraph covers one T cell receptor beta chain sequence. The data were taken from a study of T cells after yellow fever vaccination. Study background: Fractions low in cell number were prepared with SMART-Seq v4 Ultra Low Input.

One entry per CDR3 protein results from TCRdb running MiXCR on the 5' RACE reads. Of approximately 580,000 distinct CDR3 sequences in the sample, about a sixth were seen once. The CDR3 sequence is 15 residues long. V was clipped by 3 bases and J by 7 bases, with 18 bases between them. Per the germline V gene, CDR1 is LGHNA and CDR2 is YNFKEQ. The J gene is TRBJ1-2, the V gene TRBV4-2; maybe TRBD1 (5 bases). The TCR comes from a man aged 18 to 29 who received the YFV17D yellow fever vaccine. This sample comprised PBMCs, obtained 4 to 6 days after the first yellow fever vaccination. This CDR3 reads CASSQLGRREGGYTF. The CDR3 bases are TGTGCCAGCAGCCAGCTAGGACGCAGGGAGGGTGGCTACACCTTC.